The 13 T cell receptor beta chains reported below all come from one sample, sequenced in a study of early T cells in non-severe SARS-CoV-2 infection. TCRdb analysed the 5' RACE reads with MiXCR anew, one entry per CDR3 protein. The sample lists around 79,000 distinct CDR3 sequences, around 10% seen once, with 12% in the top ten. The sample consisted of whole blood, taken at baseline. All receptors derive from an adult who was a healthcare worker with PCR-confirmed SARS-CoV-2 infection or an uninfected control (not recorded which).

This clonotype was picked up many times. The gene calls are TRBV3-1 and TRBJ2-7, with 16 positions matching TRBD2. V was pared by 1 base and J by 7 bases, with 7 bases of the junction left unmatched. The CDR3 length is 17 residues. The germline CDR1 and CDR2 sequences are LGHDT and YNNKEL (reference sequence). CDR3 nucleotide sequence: TGTGCCAGCAGCCAAGTGGGGACTAGCGGGGGGGCTCTTGAGCAGTACTTC. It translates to CASSQVGTSGGALEQYF.

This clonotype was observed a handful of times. The CDR3 protein is CASSQRGLWAFF. CDR3 nucleotides: TGTGCCAGCAGCCAGCGGGGGCTCTGGGCTTTCTTT. This chain links TRBV3-1 with TRBJ1-1; the D gene is possibly TRBD1 (6 bases). Trimming took 3 bases from V and 11 from J, leaving 13 bases between them. The germline gives CDR1 LGHDT, CDR2 YNNKEL (reference sequence). This CDR3 is 12 amino acids long.

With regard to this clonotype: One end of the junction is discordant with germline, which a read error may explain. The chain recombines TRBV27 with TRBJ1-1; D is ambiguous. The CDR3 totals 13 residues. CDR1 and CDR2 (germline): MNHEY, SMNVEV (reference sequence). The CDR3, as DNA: TGTGCCAACAGTTTCCTCGCTCGCACTGAAGCTTTCTTT. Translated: CANSFLARTEAFF.

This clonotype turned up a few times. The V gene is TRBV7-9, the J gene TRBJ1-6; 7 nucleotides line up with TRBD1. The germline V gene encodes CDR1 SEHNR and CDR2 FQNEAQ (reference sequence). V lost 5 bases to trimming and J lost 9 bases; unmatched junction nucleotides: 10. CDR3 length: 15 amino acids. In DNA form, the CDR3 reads TGTGCCAGCAGCGGACCGGGACAGTCTAGTTCACCCCTCCACTTT. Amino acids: CASSGPGQSSSPLHF.

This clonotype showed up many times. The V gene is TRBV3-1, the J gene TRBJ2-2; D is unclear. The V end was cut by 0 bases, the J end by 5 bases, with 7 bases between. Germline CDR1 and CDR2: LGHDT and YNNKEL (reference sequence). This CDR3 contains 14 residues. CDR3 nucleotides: TGTGCCAGCAGCCAAGAGTTGGGAACCGGGGAGCTGTTTTTT. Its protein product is CASSQELGTGELFF.

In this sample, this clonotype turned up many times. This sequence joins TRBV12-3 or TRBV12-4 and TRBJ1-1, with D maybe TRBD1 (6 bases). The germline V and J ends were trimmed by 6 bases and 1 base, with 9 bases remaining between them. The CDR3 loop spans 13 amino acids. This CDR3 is CASRLQGNTEAFF. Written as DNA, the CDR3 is TGTGCCAGCAGATTACAGGGGAACACTGAAGCTTTCTTT.

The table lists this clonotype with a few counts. In DNA, the CDR3 is TGTGCCACCAGTGACCTACAGGGGCTGAACACTGAAGCTTTCTTT. Translation: CATSDLQGLNTEAFF. The genes are TRBV24-1 and TRBJ1-1; 7 positions agree with TRBD1. The CDR3 sequence is 15 residues long. After removal of 4 bases from V and 0 bases from J, the junction contained 4 bases not matched to a gene. Germline V gene lookup returns CDR1 KGHDR and CDR2 SFDVKD.

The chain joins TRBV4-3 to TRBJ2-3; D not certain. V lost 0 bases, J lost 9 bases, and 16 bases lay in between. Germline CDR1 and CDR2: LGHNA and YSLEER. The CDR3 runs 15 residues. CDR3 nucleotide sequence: TGCGCCAGCAGCCAAGATGTATCAGTCAGGCGAACGCAGTATTTT. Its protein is CASSQDVSVRRTQYF.

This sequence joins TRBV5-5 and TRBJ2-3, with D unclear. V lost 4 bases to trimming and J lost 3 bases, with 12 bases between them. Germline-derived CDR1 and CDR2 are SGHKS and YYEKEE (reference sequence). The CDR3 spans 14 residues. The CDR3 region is CASSRFIGTDTQYF. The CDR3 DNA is TGTGCCAGCAGCCGATTTATCGGAACAGATACGCAGTATTTT.

CDR3 residues: CSVLRLNTEAFF. In nucleotides, the CDR3 is TGCAGCGTGCTTAGATTGAACACTGAAGCTTTCTTT. The J gene is TRBJ1-1, the V gene TRBV29-1; no clear D. Deletions cut 6 bases from V and 0 bases from J, with 8 bases between. The germline V gene has CDR1 SQVTM and CDR2 ANQGSEA. There are 12 residues in the CDR3.

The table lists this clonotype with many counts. CDR3 loop: CATSRDRQENYGYTF. CDR3 sequence (DNA): TGTGCCACCAGCAGAGATCGACAGGAAAACTATGGCTACACCTTC. The genes are TRBV15 and TRBJ1-2; possibly TRBD1 for D (6 bases). This CDR3 contains 15 residues. CDR1 and CDR2 from the germline V gene are LNHNV and YYDKDF (reference sequence). V lost 0 bases to trimming and J lost 2 bases, with 10 bases between them.

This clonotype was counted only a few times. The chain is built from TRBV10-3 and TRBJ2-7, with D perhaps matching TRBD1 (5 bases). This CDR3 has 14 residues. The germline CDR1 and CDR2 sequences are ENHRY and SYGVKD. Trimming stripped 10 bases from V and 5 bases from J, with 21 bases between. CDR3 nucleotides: TGTGCCACCACGCGACAGAAAATCGAACACGAGCAGTACTTC. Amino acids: CATTRQKIEHEQYF.

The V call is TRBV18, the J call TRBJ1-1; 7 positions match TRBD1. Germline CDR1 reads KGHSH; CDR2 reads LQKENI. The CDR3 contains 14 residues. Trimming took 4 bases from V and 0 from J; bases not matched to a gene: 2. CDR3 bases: TGTGCCAGCTCACAGACAGGGATGAACACTGAAGCTTTCTTT. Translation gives CASSQTGMNTEAFF.